The 3 T cell receptor beta chains below were found in one sample sequenced in a study of vaccination effects on CD4 cells after COVID-19. After expansion with viral peptide pools in the ViraFEST assay, antigen-specific CD4+ T cells were sequenced. Cells that had been cultured for 9 to 10 days were the source of isolated CD4+ T cells. Each participant received a vaccine that was either BNT162b2 or mRNA-1273, given as two doses. The antigens for these receptors are not known. Assay used: immunoSEQ multiplex PCR; TCRdb lists only in-frame clones, some missing. The table shows approximately 61,000 clones, with roughly 72% occurring only once. The source material was CD4+ T cells from PBMCs cultured with HCoV-229E spike peptides, sampled after COVID-19 vaccination. Every receptor here comes from a human donor who received a COVID-19 vaccine.

In its sample, this clone was seen once. The rearrangement uses TRBV18 and TRBJ1-2; D uncertain. The germline V gene encodes CDR1 KGHSH and CDR2 LQKENI. CDR3 length equals 17 residues. The V gene lost 2 bases and the J gene lost 4 bases, with 20 bases spanning the gap. CDR3 nucleotide sequence: TGTGCCAGCTCACCAGGTCTAGCGGAGTCGGTGGCCTATGGCTACACCTTC. This codes for CASSPGLAESVAYGYTF. The variable domain in full, completed from reference TRBV18 and TRBJ1-2, reads NAGVMQNPRHLVRRRGQEARLRCSPMKGHSHVYWYRQLPEEGLKFMVYLQKENIIDESGMPKERFSAEFPKEGPSILRIQQVVRGDSAAYFCASSPGLAESVAYGYTFGSGTRLTVV.

The rearrangement links TRBV6-6 to TRBJ2-5, with D maybe TRBD1 (6 bases). The V end was cut by 6 bases, the J end by 1 base, with 12 bases between. CDR3 length: 14 amino acids. Germline V lookup: CDR1 MNHNY, CDR2 SVGAGI (reference sequence). The CDR3 is CASRSGTSQETQYF. CDR3 in DNA: TGTGCCAGCAGATCCGGGACAAGCCAAGAGACCCAGTACTTC.

The CDR3 DNA sequence: TGTGCCAGCTCTTTGACGGGGACCGGGGAGCTGTTTTTT. This translates into CASSLTGTGELFF. J is TRBJ2-2 and V is TRBV18; the D gene is possibly TRBD2 (5 bases). CDR3 size: 13 residues. V was shortened by 6 bases and J by 5 bases, with 10 bases between the two germline ends. CDR1 is KGHSH, CDR2 LQKENI, per germline.